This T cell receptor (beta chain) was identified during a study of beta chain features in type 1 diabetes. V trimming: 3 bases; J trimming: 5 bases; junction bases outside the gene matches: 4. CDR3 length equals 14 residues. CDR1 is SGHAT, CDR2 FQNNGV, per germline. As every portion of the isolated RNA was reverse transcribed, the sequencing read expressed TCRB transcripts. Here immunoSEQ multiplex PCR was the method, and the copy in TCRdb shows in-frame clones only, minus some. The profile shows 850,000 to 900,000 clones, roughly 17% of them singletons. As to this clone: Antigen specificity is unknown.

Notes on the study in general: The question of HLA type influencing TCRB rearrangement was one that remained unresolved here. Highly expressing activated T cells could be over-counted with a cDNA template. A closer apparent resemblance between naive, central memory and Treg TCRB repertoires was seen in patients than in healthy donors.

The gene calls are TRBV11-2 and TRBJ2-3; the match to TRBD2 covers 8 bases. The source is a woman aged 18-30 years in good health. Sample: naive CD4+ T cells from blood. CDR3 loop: CASSFSGMGDTQYF. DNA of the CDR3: TGTGCCAGCAGCTTTAGCGGGATGGGAGATACGCAGTATTTT.